This T cell receptor beta chain comes out of a study of cytomegalovirus exposure and HLA in healthy donors. Background on the study: Counted in an early data release were roughly 81 million unique TCRs from HLA-typed donors. Study-wide findings and caveats: The likely origin of a cluster of highly shared sequence variants was a sequencing artifact.

Primers: 60 Vbeta forward and 13 Jbeta reverse. TCRdb keeps only in-frame clones here, not all; method: immunoSEQ multiplex PCR. The table has fewer than 350,000 clones, around 90% seen once. As for this clone: Its cognate antigen is unknown.

V was trimmed by 0 bases and J by 3 bases, leaving 24 bases between them. The CDR3 contains 19 residues. Germline loops: CDR1 SGHDT, CDR2 YYEEEE. The sequenced sample was PBMCs. The receptor's source is a woman aged 18-29 years in good health and CMV-seronegative. The rearrangement links TRBV5-6 to TRBJ1-2; possible D gene TRBD1, 6 bases. DNA of the CDR3: TGTGCCAGCAGCTTGGATAGAACAGGGTCCTGGAGCTTTTACTATGGCTACACCTTC. Translation: CASSLDRTGSWSFYYGYTF. The complete variable domain, with remaining parts taken from reference TRBV5-6 and TRBJ1-2, reads DAGVTQSPTHLIKTRGQQVTLRCSPKSGHDTVSWYQQALGQGPQFIFQYYEEEERQRGNFPDRFSGHQFPNYSSELNVNALLLGDSALYLCASSLDRTGSWSFYYGYTFGSGTRLTVV.